The rows below give T cell receptor beta chains drawn from one sample of a study of T-cell memory formation after mild COVID-19. One entry per CDR3 protein results from TCRdb running MiXCR on the 5' RACE reads. The data contain just under 350,000 distinct CDR3 sequences, 10% to 15% of them singletons. Input material: PBMCs or a T cell subset sorted from them (not recorded which). The receptors derive from a man aged 18 to 35 who had mild COVID-19 (a few samples of this study predate the infection). Cell type and time point are not known. The conserved cysteine and the conserved F or W are not part of the CDR3 here. Fields, in order: CDR3 protein, V gene.

CDR3 protein: ASSTGLTGLGQPQH
V gene: TRBV5-5

CDR3 protein: ASSGTSGGYEQY
V gene: TRBV6-1

CDR3 protein: ASSHSTGGRGEANSPLH
V gene: TRBV23-1

CDR3 protein: ASSVDYYREGGEAF
V gene: TRBV5-5

CDR3 protein: SVKLDSNDPSEQF
V gene: TRBV29-1

CDR3 protein: ATSRDPSTDTQY
V gene: TRBV24-1

CDR3 protein: ASSQEGGIGLGTQY
V gene: TRBV4-1

CDR3 protein: ASSLRVGYYEQY
V gene: TRBV5-1

CDR3 protein: ASSSPGTSGGAWDEQF
V gene: TRBV5-1

CDR3 protein: AISEPGQDAYEQY
V gene: TRBV10-3

CDR3 protein: ASSLMIGELF
V gene: TRBV7-8

CDR3 protein: AIPGGVQGEQF
V gene: TRBV10-3

CDR3 protein: AISDSAGAQETQY
V gene: TRBV10-3

CDR3 protein: ASTTSSGANVLT
V gene: TRBV6-2/TRBV6-3

CDR3 protein: ASSSGQGGNTIY
V gene: TRBV7-2

CDR3 protein: ASSPRLTNEKLF
V gene: TRBV14

CDR3 protein: ATIPERGGQETQY
V gene: TRBV15

CDR3 protein: ASRPKGHENTEAF
V gene: TRBV12-3/TRBV12-4

CDR3 protein: ASSQGRTQRGDTQY
V gene: TRBV4-3

CDR3 protein: ASSLRATENTGELF
V gene: TRBV5-1

CDR3 protein: ASKGPGTGSYEQY
V gene: TRBV12-3/TRBV12-4

CDR3 protein: ASSPPGSRTEAF
V gene: TRBV7-2

CDR3 protein: ASSSLAGGADTQY
V gene: TRBV28

CDR3 protein: ASSDTRTGGIDTQY
V gene: TRBV6-2/TRBV6-3

CDR3 protein: ASSALSGGWNSPLH
V gene: TRBV25-1

CDR3 protein: ASSLSSGGGRDTQY
V gene: TRBV27

CDR3 protein: ASSSRGGHGDTQY
V gene: TRBV7-6

CDR3 protein: ASSFPGTWSREAF
V gene: TRBV7-9

CDR3 protein: ASTQQGARTEAF
V gene: TRBV5-1

CDR3 protein: ASTATGGTDTQY
V gene: TRBV10-2

CDR3 protein: SAPHDTGELF
V gene: TRBV20-1

CDR3 protein: ASSPGQAQFNEQF
V gene: TRBV18

CDR3 protein: ASSYGGVYGYT
V gene: TRBV6-5

CDR3 protein: ASSFKRTGKETQY
V gene: TRBV6-2/TRBV6-3

CDR3 protein: AWKGHRRTFYGYT
V gene: TRBV30

CDR3 protein: AATPGATRRLQETQY
V gene: TRBV10-3

CDR3 protein: ASIRGQGTNEQF
V gene: TRBV7-2

CDR3 protein: SAGGGDRVGSPLH
V gene: TRBV20-1

CDR3 protein: SARARQGQWRSPLH
V gene: TRBV20-1

CDR3 protein: ASSPYISSAQGARNQPQH
V gene: TRBV18

CDR3 protein: ASSLLRGDSYEQY
V gene: TRBV5-1

CDR3 protein: ASSYPLAEQF
V gene: TRBV6-2/TRBV6-3

CDR3 protein: ASSYQGRHTEAF
V gene: TRBV5-6

CDR3 protein: ASSPTMNNEQF
V gene: TRBV18

CDR3 protein: ASSLARGSGANVLT
V gene: TRBV7-2

CDR3 protein: ASSEYPTQY
V gene: TRBV2

CDR3 protein: ASSEGDTQY
V gene: TRBV7-9

CDR3 protein: ASSQGLAGGLVEDEQF
V gene: TRBV4-3

CDR3 protein: ASSQTPGGELF
V gene: TRBV6-2/TRBV6-3

CDR3 protein: SAQVTWGGTEAF
V gene: TRBV20-1

CDR3 protein: ASSLTRDRGGNQPQH
V gene: TRBV12-3/TRBV12-4

CDR3 protein: ASSLLAADTQY
V gene: TRBV27

CDR3 protein: ASSLAGSQHSGNTIY
V gene: TRBV5-1

CDR3 protein: ASSLRRGSSYEQY
V gene: TRBV7-3

CDR3 protein: ASSLTSGGAVTGELF
V gene: TRBV5-4

CDR3 protein: ASSPRQGDTQY
V gene: TRBV18

CDR3 protein: ASSPGHGNQPQH
V gene: TRBV5-1

CDR3 protein: ASSYSMGALVYGYT
V gene: TRBV6-5

CDR3 protein: ASSPVAGPRANEQF
V gene: TRBV7-2